This T cell receptor (beta chain) was documented in a study of resident and recirculating memory T cells in vitiligo. Across the whole study: Each patient gave two lesional and two nonlesional epidermal shave biopsies, plus PBMCs. Findings of the study overall: No unique dominant TCR clone was found in vitiligo lesions. Non-conserved TCRs across sites and patients suggested distinct clones per lesion.

Clones were read by immunoSEQ multiplex PCR, and TCRdb kept only the in-frame ones, dropping some. The data show 70,000 to 75,000 clones, with approximately 90% seen just once and over 4.5% held by the top ten. The count of this clone is one. As yet, its antigen is unknown. The length of the CDR3 is 15 residues. Trimming at V came to 5 bases and at J to 3 bases, leaving 7 bases not matched to a gene. Germline CDR1 is MGHRA and CDR2 is YSYEKL. The source is a male donor with vitiligo. The V call is TRBV4-1, the J call TRBJ2-7; 10 bases match TRBD1. Sequencing was performed on blood. The DNA for the CDR3 is TGCGCCAGCAGCTACTCCGACAGGGGGCTCTACGAGCAGTACTTC. This codes for CASSYSDRGLYEQYF.